This T cell receptor beta chain was recorded in a study of human T cells and chemical hapten exposure. On the study more broadly: Alopecia universalis, totalis or areata was present in patients who were mostly female. Study-level findings and limits: Alopecia affecting every donor means their immune response may not match healthy people's.

Library construction involved attaching unique molecular identifiers to individual cDNA molecules, which allowed quantitative, reproducible TCR counting. TCRdb fed the RACE reads into MiXCR, producing one record per CDR3 protein. Of over 300,000 distinct CDR3 sequences listed, approximately 5% are singletons. Time point in this sample: pre-sensitization, week 0. Documented treatment: therapeutic diphenylcyclopropenone sensitization with weekly scalp DPC. The study extracted total RNA from unfractionated whole blood. V lost 3 bases and J lost 0, with 13 bases in between. From germline, CDR1 is SGHDT and CDR2 YYEEEE. There are 15 residues in the CDR3. About this clonotype itself: Its antigen is unidentified.

This receptor was taken from a woman aged 45-65 years with alopecia areata. Some clones in this sample may be carry-over from other donors' samples. The J gene is TRBJ2-7, the V gene TRBV5-6; either TRBD1 or TRBD2 may supply D (5 bases each). The sample was whole blood, taken in connection with sensitization to the hapten diphenylcyclopropenone (DPC). DNA of the CDR3: TGTGCCAGCAGCTCCCGGGACGGAGCCTCCTACGAGCAGTACTTC. Its protein is CASSSRDGASYEQYF. The complete variable domain, with remaining parts taken from reference TRBV5-6 and TRBJ2-7, reads DAGVTQSPTHLIKTRGQQVTLRCSPKSGHDTVSWYQQALGQGPQFIFQYYEEEERQRGNFPDRFSGHQFPNYSSELNVNALLLGDSALYLCASSSRDGASYEQYFGPGTRLTVT.